This T cell receptor beta chain was sequenced in a study of CD8 T cells in Susac syndrome. With random hexamers, 0.5 to 1 ug RNA was reverse transcribed. The immunoSEQ assay covered 54 Vbeta and 13 Jbeta segments for CDR3. One entry per CDR3 protein results from TCRdb running MiXCR on the immunoSEQ multiplex PCR reads. Here the sample spans 84,000 or so distinct CDR3 sequences, 94% being singletons. The CDR3 runs to 15 residues. V was trimmed by 5 bases and J by 3 bases, leaving 17 bases between them. CDR1 is SEHNR and CDR2 is FQNEAQ in the germline V gene (reference sequence). The V and J genes are TRBV7-9 and TRBJ2-7, with D possibly matching TRBD1 (5 bases). The receptor was derived from a human donor with Susac syndrome. Sequenced material: CD8+ T cells from PBMCs. In DNA, the CDR3 is TGTGCCAGCAGCCCCCTTTCGACAGAAGTCTACGAGCAGTACTTC. It specifies CASSPLSTEVYEQYF.